These 23 T cell receptor beta chains share one sample of origin, sequenced in a study of T cells in localized non-small cell lung cancer. The repertoire was sequenced with immunoSEQ multiplex PCR; TCRdb's copy has only in-frame clones and lacks some. Of 4,000 to 5,000 clones in the sample, roughly 30% are singletons; the top ten hold approximately 4.8%. The specimen comprised lung tumor tissue, sampled before any cancer treatment. All receptors come from a man aged 40 to 75 with stage II lung adenocarcinoma.

This clone was detected a few times. An end of the junction does not agree with germline; a read error may underlie this. The V and J genes are TRBV28 and TRBJ1-1, with D tentatively TRBD1 (6 bases). This CDR3 is 13 amino acids long. Germline V gene lookup returns CDR1 MDHEN and CDR2 SYDVKM. The CDR3, as DNA: TGTGCCAGCGGTTTTAAATCAGGGGCTGAAGCTTTCTTT. Translation gives CASGFKSGAEAFF.

CDR3 region: CASRDRGQFGANVLTF. CDR3 DNA sequence: TGCGCCAGCCGGGACAGGGGGCAATTTGGGGCCAACGTCCTGACTTTC. This rearrangement joins TRBV5-1 to TRBJ2-6; 12 bases line up with TRBD1. Germline trimming cut 7 bases from V and 3 bases from J; bases unmatched to any gene: 5. This CDR3 contains 16 residues. Germline V gene lookup returns CDR1 SGHRS and CDR2 YFSETQ.

This clone has just a few counts. The chain recombines TRBV6-8 with TRBJ2-7, with D tentatively TRBD2 (5 bases). Per the germline V gene, CDR1 is MNHGY and CDR2 is SAAAGT. The CDR3 loop spans 16 amino acids. V was cut by 5 bases and J by 0 bases, with 17 bases left in between. The chain's CDR3 is CASSDGQRRSSYEQYF. The CDR3 DNA sequence: TGTGCCAGCAGTGACGGCCAGCGGAGAAGCTCCTACGAGCAGTACTTC.

There are a few counts of this clone. V is TRBV6-8 and J is TRBJ1-1, with D maybe TRBD1 (5 bases). Trimming removed 6 bases at V and 5 bases at J, with 10 bases between. Germline CDR1 reads MNHGY; CDR2 reads SAAAGT. The CDR3 loop spans 12 amino acids. The CDR3 is CASRWRGTEAFF. The CDR3 region has the DNA TGTGCCAGCAGGTGGAGGGGAACTGAAGCTTTCTTT.

This clone was observed a few times. J is TRBJ2-1 and V is TRBV9; 9 positions agree with TRBD1. V was pared by 2 bases and J by 2 bases, with 5 bases of the junction left unmatched. The germline gives CDR1 SGDLS, CDR2 YYNGEE. The CDR3 spans 16 residues. CDR3 protein: CASSVTGGSAYNEQFF. Here the CDR3 DNA reads TGTGCCAGCAGCGTTACAGGGGGCAGCGCCTACAATGAGCAGTTCTTC.

This chain joins TRBV11-3 and TRBJ2-2; 9 bases are a match to TRBD2. V was clipped by 5 bases and J by 5 bases; unmatched bases: 6. Germline V lookup: CDR1 SGHNT, CDR2 YENEEA. The CDR3 has 15 amino acids. CDR3 sequence reads: CASSLGLALTGELFF. The CDR3 coding sequence is TGTGCCAGCAGCCTCGGACTAGCGTTGACCGGGGAGCTGTTTTTT.

The chain combines TRBV18 with TRBJ1-1, with unresolved D. The CDR3 consists of 14 residues. Germline values: CDR1 KGHSH, CDR2 LQKENI. With 3 bases removed from V and 1 base from J, the gap between germline ends came to 9 bases. Here the CDR3 DNA reads TGTGCCAGCTCACCGCAGGACGCGAACACTGAAGCTTTCTTT. Protein: CASSPQDANTEAFF.

The chain has TRBV19 and TRBJ1-4; 7 positions match TRBD1. This CDR3 comprises 16 residues. The germline CDR1 and CDR2 sequences are LNHDA and SQIVND (reference sequence). The trim removed 3 bases at V and 0 bases at J, leaving 4 bases unmatched. Here the CDR3 reads CASSMDRRTTNEKLFF. CDR3 nucleotide sequence: TGTGCCAGTAGTATGGACAGGAGAACAACTAATGAAAAACTGTTTTTT. The whole variable domain, filled in from reference TRBV19 and TRBJ1-4, reads DGGITQSPKYLFRKEGQNVTLSCEQNLNHDAMYWYRQDPGQGLRLIYYSQIVNDFQKGDIAEGYSVSREKKESFPLTVTSAQKNPTAFYLCASSMDRRTTNEKLFFGSGTQLSVL.

There are a few counts of this clone. The chain employs TRBV1 and TRBJ2-2; the D call TRBD2 from the table was never checked on the DNA. TRBV1 is recorded as a pseudogene. The CDR3 runs to 18 residues. CDR3 coding DNA: TGCACCAGCAGCCCCTCGGGGACTAGCGGGAGTCAGGGCGGGGAGCTGTTTTTT. It yields the protein CTSSPSGTSGSQGGELFF.

V usage is TRBV5-1 and J usage is TRBJ2-2, with 7 bases fitting TRBD2. This CDR3 has 15 amino acids. J lost 7 bases, V lost 2 bases, and 8 bases had no gene match. Looked up from germline, CDR1 is SGHRS and CDR2 is YFSETQ. DNA for the CDR3: TGCGCCAGCAGCTTATCGGGGAGGGCCCACGGGGAGCTGTTTTTT. Amino acid sequence: CASSLSGRAHGELFF.

This clone is labeled medium-sized. This rearrangement joins TRBV19 to TRBJ1-1, with 8 nucleotides matching TRBD1. Trimming took 4 bases from V and 1 from J; bases not matched to a gene: 5. This CDR3 has 15 amino acids. CDR1 LNHDA and CDR2 SQIVND come from the germline V gene (reference sequence). The CDR3 DNA follows: TGTGCCAGTAGTAAACCTGGACAGGGGAACACTGAAGCTTTCTTT. Its protein is CASSKPGQGNTEAFF.

In its sample, this clone ranks as medium-sized (0.01 to 0.1%). This rearrangement joins TRBV28 to TRBJ2-7, with 7 bases identical to TRBD1. From germline, CDR1 is MDHEN and CDR2 SYDVKM. The ends lost 2 bases at V and 1 base at J; junction bases unmatched: 5. This CDR3 has 15 residues. DNA for the CDR3: TGTGCCAGCAGTTTAGTAGGGACAGCATCCTACGAGCAGTACTTC. Translating gives CASSLVGTASYEQYF. The full variable domain, in which reference TRBV28 and TRBJ2-7 provide the parts outside the CDR3, is DVKVTQSSRYLVKRTGEKVFLECVQDMDHENMFWYRQDPGLGLRLIYFSYDVKMKEKGDIPEGYSVSREKKERFSLILESASTNQTSMYLCASSLVGTASYEQYFGPGTRLTVT.

J is TRBJ2-7 and V is TRBV28; D not certain. Germline V gene data show CDR1 as MDHEN and CDR2 as SYDVKM. This CDR3 region has 16 residues. V lost 1 base and J lost 7, with 20 bases in between. CDR3 coding DNA: TGTGCCAGCAGTTTATTAGTAACTACCTCTATGAGGGAGCAGTACTTC. This translates into CASSLLVTTSMREQYF.

CDR3 coding DNA: TGCGCCAGCAGCTTATCAGGGGGCAATTATGAGCAGTTCTTC. Translated: CASSLSGGNYEQFF. The chain couples TRBV5-1 to TRBJ2-1, with 8 bases lining up with TRBD1. Germline assignment: CDR1 SGHRS and CDR2 YFSETQ. The CDR3 has 14 amino acids. V was clipped by 2 bases and J by 8 bases; unmatched bases: 6. The variable domain in full, completed from reference TRBV5-1 and TRBJ2-1, reads KAGVTQTPRYLIKTRGQQVTLSCSPISGHRSVSWYQQTPGQGLQFLFEYFSETQRNKGNFPGRFSGRQFSNSRSEMNVSTLELGDSALYLCASSLSGGNYEQFFGPGTRLTVL.

This chain joins TRBV9 and TRBJ2-1; 8 bases map to TRBD2. V lost 0 bases and J lost 6; bases outside the gene matches: 2. CDR3 length: 14 residues. The germline gives CDR1 SGDLS, CDR2 YYNGEE. CDR3 DNA sequence: TGTGCCAGCAGCGTAGCAGGGACTAGCAATGAGCAGTTCTTC. Encoded protein: CASSVAGTSNEQFF.

By frequency in the sample, this clone is medium-sized. The V gene is TRBV11-3, the J gene TRBJ2-7; D perhaps matches TRBD2 (6 bases). The V end lost 5 bases, the J end lost 6 bases, and 17 bases lay between the germline ends. CDR3 length: 14 amino acids. The germline V gene encodes CDR1 SGHNT and CDR2 YENEEA. CDR3 residues: CASSAGTLRSEQYF. The CDR3 DNA follows: TGTGCCAGCAGCGCCGGGACTCTAAGGTCCGAGCAGTACTTC.

This chain connects TRBV18 to TRBJ1-1; D is undetermined. The germline CDR1 and CDR2 sequences are KGHSH and LQKENI. Trimming left V 3 bases short and J 5 bases short, with 13 bases between. CDR3 length equals 14 residues. CDR3 nucleotide sequence: TGTGCCAGCTCACCTCGTGCGGGGTCGACTGAAGCTTTCTTT. Translating gives CASSPRAGSTEAFF.

This sequence joins TRBV19 and TRBJ1-5, with no clear D. This CDR3 comprises 14 residues. V lost 2 bases and J lost 2, with 7 bases in between. The germline V gene encodes CDR1 LNHDA and CDR2 SQIVND (reference sequence). The CDR3 is CASSICSCNQPQHF. The CDR3 DNA follows: TGTGCCAGTAGTATATGTTCCTGCAATCAGCCCCAGCATTTT.

The chain couples TRBV29-1 to TRBJ1-2, with D tentatively TRBD1 (6 bases). CDR1 is SQVTM, CDR2 ANQGSEA, per germline. V lost 5 bases, J lost 4 bases, and 17 bases lay in between. The CDR3 is 14 amino acids. The CDR3 region is CSVFTGQGFYGYTF. The CDR3 DNA reads TGCAGCGTTTTCACAGGGCAGGGATTCTATGGCTACACCTTC.

The CDR3 here is CASSSNYYEQYF. CDR3 in DNA: TGTGCCAGCAGTTCCAATTACTACGAGCAGTACTTC. The chain carries TRBV28 and TRBJ2-7; D is uncertain. The germline V gene has CDR1 MDHEN and CDR2 SYDVKM. Trimming removed 4 bases from V and 3 bases from J, with 7 bases in between. This CDR3 comprises 12 residues.

The gene calls are TRBV11-3 and TRBJ2-4; 8 nucleotides align to TRBD2. CDR1 and CDR2 (germline): SGHNT, YENEEA. Trimming took 7 bases from V and 1 from J; bases not matched to a gene: 6. This CDR3 comprises 15 residues. CDR3 sequence (DNA): TGTGCCAGCAACCCGCGGGGGGAGGCCAAAAACATTCAGTACTTC. Translating it yields CASNPRGEAKNIQYF.

This chain links TRBV19 with TRBJ1-1, with a possible D match to TRBD1 (5 bases). Germline lookup yields CDR1 LNHDA and CDR2 SQIVND (reference sequence). The length of the CDR3 is 15 residues. The germline V and J ends were trimmed by 4 bases and 4 bases, with 16 bases remaining between them. In DNA, the CDR3 is TGTGCCAGTAGTACTCTGGGGGGGGTAGCCACTGAAGCTTTCTTT. It yields the protein CASSTLGGVATEAFF.

By proportion, this clone is medium-sized (0.01 to 0.1%). The chain couples TRBV11-3 to TRBJ2-2; 7 bases align to TRBD2. CDR1 is SGHNT and CDR2 is YENEEA in the germline V gene. Unmatched junction bases numbered 3, after V lost 5 bases and J lost 0 bases. The CDR3 extends over 15 amino acids. CDR3 coding DNA: TGTGCCAGCAGCCGAGGGACTACGAACACCGGGGAGCTGTTTTTT. Its protein product is CASSRGTTNTGELFF.